Presented here are 18 T cell receptor beta chains from one specimen sequenced in a study of molecular identifiers for immune sequencing clone quantification. Using its own MiXCR run on the PCR reads, TCRdb lists one record per CDR3 protein. Of 60,000 to 75,000 distinct CDR3 sequences listed, about 20% are singletons. The sample consisted of naive CD8+ T cells from blood, with Jurkat cell RNA spiked in. Described subset: FACS-sorted CD8+CD4-CCR7+CD45RA+ naive T cells. The receptors here all came from a human donor in good health. Some libraries in this study had Jurkat cell RNA spiked in.

This clonotype was seen at least ten times. The chain employs TRBV2 and TRBJ1-1; tentative D call: TRBD1 (6 bases). Per germline, CDR1 SNHLY and CDR2 FYNNEI. The CDR3 extends over 14 amino acids. Trimming removed 6 bases from V and 5 bases from J, with 16 bases in between. Here the CDR3 reads CASRGTGRRTEAFF. CDR3 nucleotides: TGTGCCAGCAGGGGTACAGGGAGAAGGACTGAAGCTTTCTTT.

This clonotype was observed a handful of times. It may be a read error: a sequence one base away is much more abundant. The chain couples TRBV24-1 to TRBJ2-1, with D tentatively TRBD1 (5 bases). Trimming shortened V by 6 bases and J by 8 bases, and 13 bases separated the two germline ends. This CDR3 contains 13 residues. Germline V gene lookup returns CDR1 KGHDR and CDR2 SFDVKD. CDR3 amino acids: CATSLGQSDEQFF. CDR3 nucleotides: TGTGCCACCAGTCTGGGGCAGTCCGATGAGCAGTTCTTC.

This clonotype was recorded a few times. J is TRBJ1-6 and V is TRBV28; a possible D gene is TRBD1 (5 bases). The germline V gene has CDR1 MDHEN and CDR2 SYDVKM. Trimming took off 6 bases at V and 0 bases at J, with 15 bases between the two ends. The CDR3 is 17 amino acids. CDR3 sequence (DNA): TGTGCCAGCAGCACCTACAGGTTCAGCTCCTATAATTCACCCCTCCACTTT. Translated: CASSTYRFSSYNSPLHF.

This clonotype was seen repeatedly, ten times or more. The chain uses TRBV29-1 and TRBJ1-2; D unclear. The CDR3 spans 11 residues. CDR1 is SQVTM and CDR2 is ANQGSEA in the germline V gene. V was shortened by 4 bases and J by 3 bases, with 6 bases between the two germline ends. The chain's CDR3 is CSVGKDYGYTF. The CDR3 DNA reads TGCAGCGTTGGAAAAGACTATGGCTACACCTTC.

In this sample, this clonotype turned up many times. This chain connects TRBV9 to TRBJ2-1; 7 nucleotides align to TRBD1. This CDR3 comprises 15 residues. Germline loops: CDR1 SGDLS, CDR2 YYNGEE. V dropped 4 bases and J dropped 6; count of bases not matched to a gene: 10. CDR3 DNA: TGTGCCAGCAGCCTATACTCGACAGGGTCCAATGAGCAGTTCTTC. Amino acids: CASSLYSTGSNEQFF.

This clonotype was seen repeatedly, ten times or more. The CDR3 bases are TGTGCCAACCGGGGGGGGGCCTACAATGAGCAGTTCTTC. Its protein product is CANRGGAYNEQFF. This chain connects TRBV10-3 to TRBJ2-1; 8 nucleotides agree with TRBD2. The germline V gene has CDR1 ENHRY and CDR2 SYGVKD. V lost 10 bases and J lost 2; bases outside the gene matches: 4. The CDR3 covers 13 residues.

This clonotype was counted many times. The chain combines TRBV7-2 with TRBJ2-3; TRBD2 is a possible D gene (7 bases). The CDR3 loop spans 16 amino acids. The germline V and J ends were trimmed by 6 bases and 4 bases, with 20 bases remaining between them. Germline CDR1 SGHTA, CDR2 FQGNSA. CDR3 DNA: TGTGCCAGCAGACGTTACATTGGCGGGGGCGCAGATACGCAGTATTTT. Translation gives CASRRYIGGGADTQYF.

This clonotype was recorded at least ten times. V and J are TRBV28 and TRBJ1-1; possible D gene TRBD1, 6 bases. V lost 10 bases to trimming and J lost 1 base, with 16 bases between them. This CDR3 has 14 amino acids. Germline V gene data show CDR1 as MDHEN and CDR2 as SYDVKM. The CDR3 sequence is CATQSAGENTEAFF. CDR3 DNA: TGTGCCACTCAATCGGCAGGGGAGAACACTGAAGCTTTCTTT.

On this clonotype itself: Just one base apart from a much larger clone, this may be a read error. The chain couples TRBV28 to TRBJ1-2; TRBD1 aligns across 7 bases. This CDR3 is 12 amino acids long. Germline assignment: CDR1 MDHEN and CDR2 SYDVKM. V lost 7 bases and J lost 5; bases outside the gene matches: 4. This chain's CDR3 is CASTGGEYGYTF. The CDR3, as DNA: TGTGCCAGCACAGGGGGAGAATATGGCTACACCTTC.

This clonotype came up many times. J is TRBJ1-2 and V is TRBV6-2 or TRBV6-3; no reliable D call. The germline V gene encodes CDR1 MNHEY and CDR2 SVGEGT. Deletions cut 5 bases from V and 4 bases from J, with 14 bases between. The CDR3 has 14 amino acids. CDR3 residues: CASSLLLWTYGYTF. CDR3 DNA: TGTGCCAGCAGTCTACTCCTATGGACCTATGGCTACACCTTC.

As for this clonotype: A read error is possible here, since a much larger clone lies one base away. The chain is built from TRBV11-3 and TRBJ2-7; 9 positions agree with TRBD2. The CDR3 extends over 13 amino acids. The germline CDR1 and CDR2 sequences are SGHNT and YENEEA. The CDR3: CANSLAGAYEQYF. The CDR3 nucleotides read TGTGCCAACAGCTTAGCGGGAGCATACGAGCAGTACTTC.

This clonotype was observed many times. J is TRBJ1-1 and V is TRBV19; 8 bases fit TRBD1. Germline-derived CDR1 and CDR2 are LNHDA and SQIVND (reference sequence). The CDR3 length is 15 residues. J lost 8 bases, V lost 7 bases, and 15 bases had no gene match. CDR3 sequence reads: CASTPGGQGAREAFF. CDR3 DNA sequence: TGTGCCAGTACCCCGGGCGGTCAGGGGGCGAGAGAAGCTTTCTTT.

The gene calls are TRBV6-5 and TRBJ2-2; D is undetermined. V gave up 0 bases and J gave up 6 bases, with 2 bases separating them. The CDR3 has 12 residues. Per the germline V gene, CDR1 is MNHEY and CDR2 is SVGAGI. Here the CDR3 reads CASSYSAGELFF. For the CDR3, the DNA is TGTGCCAGCAGTTACTCGGCCGGGGAGCTGTTTTTT.

This clonotype was observed a handful of times. This clone may be a read error of a much larger clone one base away. V gene TRBV4-1 combines with J gene TRBJ2-7; 11 bases are a match to TRBD2. Germline CDR1 reads MGHRA; CDR2 reads YSYEKL. There are 15 residues in the CDR3. In DNA, the CDR3 is TGCGCCAGCAGCCCCACTAGCGGGAGCAGTTACGAGCGGTACTTC. It encodes CASSPTSGSSYERYF.

Comment on this clonotype: It may be a read error: a sequence one base away is much more abundant. The chain employs TRBV20-1 and TRBJ2-1; TRBD2 matches 9 bases. The CDR3 runs 15 residues. The V gene's germline CDR1 is DFQATT and CDR2 SNEGSKA (reference sequence). CDR3 bases: TGCAGTGCTAGAGATCGACTAGCGGCTTACAGTGAGCAGTTCTTC. Protein: CSARDRLAAYSEQFF.

This clonotype occurred many times. This chain links TRBV20-1 with TRBJ1-1; maybe TRBD1 (5 bases). Germline CDR1 and CDR2: DFQATT and SNEGSKA (reference sequence). V lost 5 bases and J 0 bases, leaving 16 bases between the germline ends. The CDR3 extends over 15 amino acids. DNA of the CDR3: TGCAGTGCTCCCGTACTGGGACCGGTGAACACTGAAGCTTTCTTT. Translation gives CSAPVLGPVNTEAFF.

This clonotype was counted at least ten times. The V gene is TRBV7-8, the J gene TRBJ2-5; D is uncertain. Trimming removed 1 base from V and 0 bases from J, with 6 bases in between. Germline CDR1 is SGHVS and CDR2 is FQNEAQ. The CDR3 contains 14 residues. CDR3 DNA: TGTGCCAGCAGCTTAGGGCCGAACCAAGAGACCCAGTACTTC. Translated, it gives CASSLGPNQETQYF.

Concerning this clonotype itself: A much larger clonotype is one base distant, so this may be a read error. The chain combines TRBV3-1 with TRBJ1-4; no reliable D call. Germline-derived CDR1 and CDR2 are LGHDT and YNNKEL (reference sequence). The CDR3 contains 13 residues. The CDR3 DNA is TGTGCCAGCAGCCTACCCGATGGTGAAAAACTGCTTTTT. Translating gives CASSLPDGEKLLF.